One and the same sample provided the 20 T cell receptor beta chains below, sequenced in a study of response to subunit inactivated influenza vaccine. TCRdb reprocessed the RT-PCR reads with MiXCR, giving one entry per CDR3 protein. This table has 600,000 to 850,000 distinct CDR3 sequences, about 14% appearing once. This specimen consisted of PBMCs from blood, obtained around 15 days before vaccination. These receptors all stem from a man between 45 and 60 years old who received an inactivated influenza vaccine.

This clonotype has only a few counts. V and J are TRBV5-1 and TRBJ2-5; possible D gene TRBD1, 6 bases. Germline V gene sequence: CDR1 SGHRS, CDR2 YFSETQ. Trimming removed 4 bases from V and 4 bases from J, with 14 bases in between. The CDR3 totals 14 residues. CDR3 protein: CASSPLQGGETQYF. In nucleotides, the CDR3 is TGCGCCAGCAGCCCTCTACAAGGGGGAGAGACCCAGTACTTC. The whole variable domain, filled in from reference TRBV5-1 and TRBJ2-5, reads KAGVTQTPRYLIKTRGQQVTLSCSPISGHRSVSWYQQTPGQGLQFLFEYFSETQRNKGNFPGRFSGRQFSNSRSEMNVSTLELGDSALYLCASSPLQGGETQYFGPGTRLLVL.

The chain carries TRBV9 and TRBJ2-1; perhaps TRBD1 as D (5 bases). V was shortened by 0 bases and J by 7 bases, with 8 bases between the two germline ends. Germline V gene lookup returns CDR1 SGDLS and CDR2 YYNGEE. This CDR3 is 13 amino acids long. The DNA of the CDR3 is TGTGCCAGCAGCGTAGGCAGGGTAAATGAGCAGTTCTTC. It codes for CASSVGRVNEQFF.

This clonotype was found a few times. The J gene is TRBJ2-2, the V gene TRBV10-3; D is possibly TRBD2 (5 bases). Germline loops: CDR1 ENHRY, CDR2 SYGVKD. This CDR3 region has 15 residues. V was pared by 4 bases and J by 4 bases, with 13 bases between. Here the CDR3 reads CAISGGQAGTGELFF. CDR3 coding DNA: TGTGCCATCAGTGGAGGGCAGGCGGGCACCGGGGAGCTGTTTTTT.

This clonotype was found a few times. This chain connects TRBV20-1 to TRBJ2-1; TRBD1 agrees at 9 bases. Trimming removed 6 bases from V and 9 bases from J; junction bases left unmatched: 15. This CDR3 spans 15 amino acids. Germline values: CDR1 DFQATT, CDR2 SNEGSKA (reference sequence). The CDR3 DNA is TGCAGTGCGCCCATCGCGGGGACAGGGTCGGGTGAGCAGTTCTTC. It yields the protein CSAPIAGTGSGEQFF.

The chain joins TRBV10-3 to TRBJ2-7; D gene uncertain. V lost 0 bases to trimming and J lost 5 bases, with 14 bases between them. The germline CDR1 and CDR2 sequences are ENHRY and SYGVKD. The CDR3 loop spans 15 amino acids. CDR3: CAISESGMDSDEQYF. CDR3 nucleotide sequence: TGTGCCATCAGTGAGTCTGGCATGGATTCGGACGAGCAGTACTTC.

This clonotype turned up a few times. This chain uses TRBV15 with TRBJ2-1, with 7 bases lining up with TRBD2. After removal of 6 bases from V and 12 bases from J, the junction contained 11 bases not matched to a gene. The CDR3 has 13 residues. The germline gives CDR1 LNHNV, CDR2 YYDKDF (reference sequence). The CDR3 reads CATRLAADLGQFF. The CDR3 nucleotides read TGTGCCACCAGGCTAGCGGCAGACTTGGGGCAGTTCTTC.

The table lists this clonotype with many counts. This chain connects TRBV5-1 to TRBJ2-7; a weak D match, TRBD1 (6 bases). V shed 0 bases and J shed 0 bases, with 10 bases lying between them. CDR1 SGHRS and CDR2 YFSETQ come from the germline V gene. The CDR3 covers 15 residues. This CDR3 reads CASSLGGQNSYEQYF. The CDR3 DNA reads as TGCGCCAGCAGCTTGGGGGGACAAAACTCCTACGAGCAGTACTTC. Combining the CDR3 with reference TRBV5-1 and TRBJ2-7 gives the whole variable domain KAGVTQTPRYLIKTRGQQVTLSCSPISGHRSVSWYQQTPGQGLQFLFEYFSETQRNKGNFPGRFSGRQFSNSRSEMNVSTLELGDSALYLCASSLGGQNSYEQYFGPGTRLTVT.

V is TRBV20-1 and J is TRBJ2-3; possibly TRBD1 for D (6 bases). Germline-derived CDR1 and CDR2 are DFQATT and SNEGSKA (reference sequence). Trimming shortened V by 1 base and J by 3 bases, and 11 bases separated the two germline ends. This CDR3 has 14 amino acids. The CDR3 reads CSARVRGGTDTQYF. The CDR3, as DNA: TGCAGTGCTAGAGTCAGGGGTGGAACAGATACGCAGTATTTT.

The chain has TRBV29-1 and TRBJ1-2; the D is unclear. The V gene lost 0 bases and the J gene lost 5 bases, with 13 bases spanning the gap. CDR3 length: 14 residues. Germline loops: CDR1 SQVTM, CDR2 ANQGSEA. The CDR3 region has the DNA TGCAGCGTTGAAGACCGCGGGAATAAATATGGCTACACCTTC. This codes for CSVEDRGNKYGYTF.

This chain links TRBV11-2 with TRBJ2-7; 8 nucleotides line up with TRBD1. CDR3 length equals 16 residues. Germline V lookup: CDR1 SGHAT, CDR2 FQNNGV. Germline trimming cut 4 bases from V and 0 bases from J; bases unmatched to any gene: 8. CDR3 nucleotide sequence: TGTGCCAGCAGCTGGAGGACAGGGACACTCTCCTACGAGCAGTACTTC. Amino acid sequence: CASSWRTGTLSYEQYF.

V usage is TRBV14 and J usage is TRBJ1-2; unclear D gene. CDR1 is SGHDN, CDR2 FVKESK, per germline. Trimming took 4 bases from V and 4 from J, leaving 13 bases between them. This CDR3 is 14 amino acids long. The CDR3 here is CASSPRTGVYGYTF. CDR3 nucleotides: TGTGCCAGCAGCCCCAGGACGGGAGTCTATGGCTACACCTTC.

This clonotype was observed a few times. CDR3 nucleotide sequence: TGCAGTGCTAAGGACGCTCGACCTGGACAGACCCAGTACTTC. It yields the protein CSAKDARPGQTQYF. V and J are TRBV20-1 and TRBJ2-5; the D is unclear. The CDR3 consists of 14 residues. The germline V gene has CDR1 DFQATT and CDR2 SNEGSKA (reference sequence). The V end was cut by 4 bases, the J end by 6 bases, with 18 bases between.

This clonotype has ten or more counts. The rearrangement joins TRBV12-3 or TRBV12-4 to TRBJ1-5; 9 bases line up with TRBD1. The trim removed 7 bases at V and 9 bases at J, leaving 7 bases unmatched. The CDR3 sequence is 13 residues long. CDR3 sequence reads: CASTPGQGSPQHF. CDR3 nucleotide sequence: TGTGCCAGCACCCCGGGACAGGGTTCGCCCCAGCATTTT.

This sequence joins TRBV27 and TRBJ1-2; 10 bases match TRBD1. V was clipped by 5 bases and J by 7 bases; unmatched bases: 7. The CDR3 covers 14 residues. Germline values: CDR1 MNHEY, CDR2 SMNVEV (reference sequence). The CDR3 protein is CASSLGTGVGGYTF. The CDR3 bases are TGTGCCAGCAGTCTTGGGACAGGGGTTGGTGGCTACACCTTC.

J is TRBJ2-2 and V is TRBV6-5; D unresolved. Germline-derived CDR1 and CDR2 are MNHEY and SVGAGI. The CDR3 sequence is 15 residues long. Trimming removed 2 bases at V and 2 bases at J, with 9 bases between. The DNA of the CDR3 is TGTGCCAGCAGTTACGGGGAACCTAACACCGGGGAGCTGTTTTTT. This encodes CASSYGEPNTGELFF.

This clonotype showed up just a few times. The chain joins TRBV27 to TRBJ1-5; D gene unclear. Looked up from germline, CDR1 is MNHEY and CDR2 is SMNVEV (reference sequence). Trimming took off 8 bases at V and 2 bases at J, with 16 bases between the two ends. This CDR3 comprises 15 residues. The CDR3 is CASEVRTERNQPQHF. In DNA, the CDR3 is TGTGCCAGCGAGGTGCGGACCGAGCGCAATCAGCCCCAGCATTTT.

This clonotype occurred a few times. The chain recombines TRBV4-2 with TRBJ2-5; 11 bases map to TRBD1. This CDR3 contains 16 residues. The ends lost 1 base at V and 3 bases at J; junction bases unmatched: 4. Per the germline V gene, CDR1 is LGHNA and CDR2 is YNFKEQ. CDR3 in DNA: TGTGCCAGCAGCCAAGTCCGGGACAGGGGGAAAGAGACCCAGTACTTC. Its protein product is CASSQVRDRGKETQYF.

This clonotype was counted only a few times. The CDR3 reads CASSQSRRGLYNEQFF. For the CDR3, the DNA is TGTGCCAGCAGCCAGTCTCGGCGGGGACTCTACAATGAGCAGTTCTTC. V and J are TRBV2 and TRBJ2-1; perhaps TRBD2 as D (6 bases). There are 16 residues in the CDR3. The ends were cut back, 6 bases at V and 3 bases at J, with 18 bases in the middle. Germline assignment: CDR1 SNHLY and CDR2 FYNNEI.

This clonotype has only a few counts. This chain links TRBV2 with TRBJ1-5; D remains ambiguous. The CDR3 loop spans 14 amino acids. Germline assignment: CDR1 SNHLY and CDR2 FYNNEI. V shed 6 bases and J shed 4 bases, with 13 bases lying between them. As DNA, the CDR3 is TGTGCCAGCAGCCCAATCGGGCAGAATCAGCCCCAGCATTTT. Translating it yields CASSPIGQNQPQHF.

The chain combines TRBV20-1 with TRBJ2-1, with TRBD2 matching over 9 bases. CDR3 length: 14 residues. V gave up 6 bases and J gave up 5 bases; unmatched junction bases: 8. CDR1 is DFQATT, CDR2 SNEGSKA, per germline (reference sequence). The CDR3 sequence: CSAMRLAVDNEQFF. The CDR3, as DNA: TGCAGTGCCATGCGACTAGCGGTCGACAATGAGCAGTTCTTC.